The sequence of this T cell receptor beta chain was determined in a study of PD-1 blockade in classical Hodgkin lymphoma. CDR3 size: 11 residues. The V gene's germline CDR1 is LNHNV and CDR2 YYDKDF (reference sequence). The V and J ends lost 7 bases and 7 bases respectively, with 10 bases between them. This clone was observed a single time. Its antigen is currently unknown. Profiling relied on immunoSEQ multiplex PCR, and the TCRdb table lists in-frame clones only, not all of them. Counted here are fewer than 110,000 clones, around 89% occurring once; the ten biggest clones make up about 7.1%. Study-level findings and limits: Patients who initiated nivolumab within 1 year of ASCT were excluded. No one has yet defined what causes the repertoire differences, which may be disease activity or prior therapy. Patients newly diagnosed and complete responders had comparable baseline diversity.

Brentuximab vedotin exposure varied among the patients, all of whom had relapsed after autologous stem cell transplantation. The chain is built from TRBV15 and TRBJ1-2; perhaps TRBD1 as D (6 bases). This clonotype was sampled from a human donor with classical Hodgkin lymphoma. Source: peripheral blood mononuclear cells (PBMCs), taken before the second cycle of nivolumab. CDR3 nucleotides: TGTGCCACCACGGCGGGGGCTGGCTACACCTTC. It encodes CATTAGAGYTF.